These 28 T cell receptor beta chains share one sample of origin, sequenced in a study of esophageal squamous cell carcinoma under preoperative chemotherapy (dated by TCRdb to between 2017 and 2018). The intended sense of this specimen's time point label: after preoperative PTX-NDP chemotherapy. Receptors were amplified or captured by PCR. The run used a HiSeq X Ten. TCRdb trimmed the raw reads at Q25, called clones with MiXCR and kept productive beta chains. Entries that share a CDR3 protein sequence are merged under the most common genes and DNA. This sample is represented by roughly 30,000 distinct CDR3 sequences; 52% of them were singletons. Clones ranked in the top ten supply roughly 20% of the sample. Collection took place from a patient given preoperative chemotherapy. The receptors were gathered from a human donor with esophageal squamous cell carcinoma. The donor label of this sample is uncertain.

The gene calls are TRBV7-2 and TRBJ2-5; tentatively, D is TRBD2 (6 bases). Germline-derived CDR1 and CDR2 are SGHTA and FQGNSA. V lost 9 bases and J lost 1, with 18 bases in between. CDR3 length: 15 amino acids. This CDR3 reads CARGQGAGGQETQYF. Here the CDR3 DNA reads TGTGCCAGGGGTCAAGGGGCCGGGGGCCAAGAGACCCAGTACTTC. Using reference TRBV7-2 and TRBJ2-5 for the parts outside the CDR3, the full variable domain is GAGVSQSPSNKVTEKGKDVELRCDPISGHTALYWYRQSLGQGLEFLIYFQGNSAPDKSGLPSDRFSAERTGGSVSTLTIQRTQQEDSAVYLCARGQGAGGQETQYFGPGTRLLVL.

This clonotype came up once. It is unclear where the CDR3 begins or ends on the DNA, so no DNA is shown, and the CDR3 is as TCRdb lists it. The chain links TRBV7-8 to TRBJ1-2; the table assigns TRBD1, which was not confirmed against the DNA. Germline CDR1 reads SGHVS; CDR2 reads FQNEAQ. The CDR3 totals 24 residues, both ends included. CDR3 sequence reads: CASSLGVTYEQYFGPGDVGYGYTF.

As regards this clonotype: Mismatch with germline at one junction end may stem from a read error. CDR3 in amino acids: CASSSGRGAPRASQFF. The CDR3 region has the DNA TGTGCCAGCAGCTCTGGGCGGGGGGCCCCTCGGGCGTCCCAGTTTTTC. The chain uses TRBV7-2 and TRBJ2-5; TRBD2 agrees at 8 bases. The germline CDR1 and CDR2 sequences are SGHTA and FQGNSA. The CDR3 is 16 residues long. Full variable domain (outside the CDR3, taken from reference TRBV7-2 and TRBJ2-5): GAGVSQSPSNKVTEKGKDVELRCDPISGHTALYWYRQSLGQGLEFLIYFQGNSAPDKSGLPSDRFSAERTGGSVSTLTIQRTQQEDSAVYLCASSSGRGAPRASQFFGPGTRLLVL.

Note on this clonotype: The germline gene is not matched at one end of the junction; a read error may be the cause. This chain connects TRBV7-2 to TRBJ2-3; no clear D. The CDR3 totals 12 residues. CDR1 is SGHTA and CDR2 is FQGNSA in the germline V gene. CDR3 nucleotide sequence: TGTGCCAGCAGCTTAGTGGAAGATACGCAGTATTTC. This gives the protein CASSLVEDTQYF.

This clonotype was observed at least ten times. V gene TRBV27 combines with J gene TRBJ2-3, with D perhaps matching TRBD1 (5 bases). Looked up from germline, CDR1 is MNHEY and CDR2 is SMNVEV (reference sequence). CDR3 length: 12 amino acids. V lost 7 bases to trimming and J lost 7 bases, with 12 bases between them. DNA for the CDR3: TGTGCCAGCACCGCCCAGGGAAATACGCAGTATTTT. Its protein is CASTAQGNTQYF.

About this clonotype itself: At one boundary the junction diverges from the germline segment, which might be a read error. This CDR3 reads CASSQTGSLSF. In DNA form, the CDR3 reads TGTGCCAGCAGCCAGACAGGGAGCCTGTCTTTC. V gene TRBV7-6 combines with J gene TRBJ2-3, with 7 bases fitting TRBD1. This CDR3 is 11 amino acids long. Germline V CDR1 and CDR2: SGHVS, FNYEAQ.

The chain carries TRBV11-3 and TRBJ2-1, with 13 bases lining up with TRBD2. Germline assignment: CDR1 SGHNT and CDR2 YENEEA. The CDR3 is 16 amino acids. The V and J ends lost 7 bases and 2 bases, in that order; junction bases with no gene match: 5. CDR3 region: CASNKGTSGAYNEQFF. Here the CDR3 DNA reads TGTGCCAGCAACAAAGGGACTAGCGGGGCCTACAATGAGCAGTTCTTC.

The gene calls are TRBV12-3 or TRBV12-4 and TRBJ2-3; perhaps TRBD2 as D (6 bases). Judging by the DNA end, TRBJ2-7 fits better; the J call may be wrong. The CDR3 totals 15 residues. The CDR3 sequence: CASSSGVRDKDTQYF. For the CDR3, the DNA is TGTGCCAGCAGTTCGGGGGTGAGAGACAAAGACACGCAGTACTTC.

V is TRBV7-3 and J is TRBJ2-2, with unresolved D. V was shortened by 5 bases and J by 2 bases, with 12 bases between the two germline ends. The germline gives CDR1 SGHTA, CDR2 FQGTGA. The CDR3 runs 15 residues. The CDR3 nucleotides are TGTGCCAGCAGCCCGACACGGATAAACACCGGGGAGCTGTTTTTT. Its translation: CASSPTRINTGELFF.

In the case of this clonotype: One end of the junction is discordant with germline, which a read error may explain. This chain connects TRBV12-3 or TRBV12-4 to TRBJ2-4; D is perhaps TRBD1 or TRBD2 (5 bases each). The length of the CDR3 is 17 residues. CDR3 protein: CASSCGLGLGAKDTQYF. The DNA of the CDR3 is TGTGCCAGCAGTTGCGGCCTGGGGCTGGGAGCCAAAGATACGCAGTATTTC.

Comments on this clonotype: A single base separates this from a much larger clone, so it may be a read error. This sequence joins TRBV7-8 and TRBJ2-1; 8 bases line up with TRBD1. The CDR3 totals 16 residues. Germline CDR1 SGHVS, CDR2 FQNEAQ. The V segment lost 1 base and the J segment 10 bases; nucleotides outside the gene matches: 12. This CDR3 reads CASSLERTGGFYEQFF. CDR3 nucleotides: TGTGCCAGCAGCTTAGAAAGAACAGGGGGATTCTACGAGCAGTTCTTC.

The chain joins TRBV7-2 to TRBJ2-2; 8 positions agree with TRBD1. Gene TRBJ2-3 matches the end of the DNA better, so the J call may be wrong. The length of the CDR3 is 14 residues. Germline V CDR1 and CDR2: SGHTA, FQGNSA. This CDR3 reads CAVIQGASTDEQYF. DNA for the CDR3: TGTGCCGTCATCCAGGGGGCGAGCACAGATGAGCAGTATTTT.

The chain uses TRBV28 and TRBJ2-3; weak D call: TRBD2 (5 bases). Germline lookup yields CDR1 MDHEN and CDR2 SYDVKM. Trimming stripped 2 bases from V and 3 bases from J, with 9 bases between. The CDR3 sequence is 14 residues long. The CDR3 is CASSLRGWTDTQYF. DNA of the CDR3: TGTGCCAGCAGTTTACGGGGTTGGACAGATACGCAGTATTTT.

Regarding this clonotype: The junction differs from germline at one of its ends, possibly a read error. The chain joins TRBV7-8 to TRBJ2-4; the match to TRBD2 covers 10 bases. The CDR3 totals 16 residues. In germline, CDR1 is SGHVS, CDR2 FQNEAQ. The CDR3 nucleotides read TGTGCGTGCCGCAACCCAGCGGGGGGGGCCAAAAATACGCAGTATTTC. This sequence encodes CACRNPAGGAKNTQYF.

The CDR3 DNA sequence: TGTGCCAGCAGCTTCAGACAGGGGGGCACCACCGGGGAGCAGTATTTT. Protein: CASSFRQGGTTGEQYF. The rearrangement joins TRBV7-3 to TRBJ2-2; 9 bases line up with TRBD1. The DNA end lines up better with TRBJ2-3; the J call may be wrong. CDR1 is SGHTA and CDR2 is FQGTGA in the germline V gene. This CDR3 region has 16 residues.

This clonotype occurred many times. The rearrangement links TRBV27 to TRBJ2-7; D gene ambiguous. The CDR3 sequence is 13 residues long. The V end lost 0 bases, the J end lost 2 bases, and 5 bases lay between the germline ends. Germline CDR1 and CDR2: MNHEY and SMNVEV (reference sequence). CDR3 in amino acids: CASSLSKAYEQYF. The CDR3 bases are TGTGCCAGCAGTTTATCGAAGGCCTACGAGCAGTACTTC.

As to this clonotype: Without the conserved terminal phenylalanine or tryptophan, this CDR3 likely stems from a read error. This chain uses TRBV7-6 with TRBJ2-1; 9 nucleotides agree with TRBD2. The end of the DNA aligns better with TRBJ2-5, so the J call may be wrong. Germline lookup yields CDR1 SGHVS and CDR2 FNYEAQ. The CDR3 has 15 amino acids. Written as DNA, the CDR3 is TGTGCCAGCAGCAACGGGGCGGGAGGGTCAGAGACCCAGTACTAC. Its translation is CASSNGAGGSETQYY.

This clonotype has a count of ten or more. This rearrangement joins TRBV7-8 to TRBJ2-5; TRBD2 matches at 7 bases. Germline lookup yields CDR1 SGHVS and CDR2 FQNEAQ. J gave up 1 base and V 5 bases, and 4 bases lay outside the gene matches. CDR3 length: 14 amino acids. In nucleotides, the CDR3 is TGTGCCAGCAGCCTCAGACTAGCCCAAGAGACCCAGTACTTC. Its protein is CASSLRLAQETQYF.

The chain links TRBV19 to TRBJ2-3; the match to TRBD1 covers 8 bases. The J call may be incorrect, as the DNA end agrees better with TRBJ2-5. CDR1 and CDR2 (germline): LNHDA, SQIVND (reference sequence). CDR3 length: 15 amino acids. The CDR3 DNA reads TGTGCCAGTAGTATACCGCAGGGGGCCAGCCAGACCCAGTACTTC. Its translation is CASSIPQGASQTQYF.

As concerns this clonotype: The germline gene is not matched at one end of the junction; a read error may be the cause. This chain connects TRBV7-8 to TRBJ2-3; TRBD2 matches at 8 bases. From germline, CDR1 is SGHVS and CDR2 FQNEAQ. CDR3 size: 15 residues. The CDR3 reads CASGSGGGGTDTQYF. Written as DNA, the CDR3 is TGTGCCAGCGGCTCGGGGGGGGGGGGCACAGATACGCAGTATTTC.

This clonotype was seen a single time. V usage is TRBV12-3 or TRBV12-4 and J usage is TRBJ2-3, with 10 bases fitting TRBD2. The CDR3 sequence is 15 residues long. The V and J ends lost 4 bases and 2 bases, in that order; junction bases with no gene match: 3. The CDR3 nucleotides read TGTGCCAGCAGTTCGACTAGCGGGCCCACAGATACGCAGTATTTT. Translating it yields CASSSTSGPTDTQYF.

At least ten counts were recorded for this clonotype. The rearrangement joins TRBV7-9 to TRBJ2-2; TRBD1 aligns across 10 bases. The CDR3 is 16 amino acids. Germline lookup yields CDR1 SEHNR and CDR2 FQNEAQ (reference sequence). V lost 5 bases to trimming and J lost 1 base; unmatched junction nucleotides: 4. Here the CDR3 DNA reads TGTGCCAGCAGCCTACGGACAGGGGGGAACACCGGGGAGCTGTTTTTT. As protein: CASSLRTGGNTGELFF.

Notes on this clonotype: The CDR3 does not end in the conserved phenylalanine or tryptophan, so this is likely a read error. The chain links TRBV7-2 to TRBJ2-5, with D possibly TRBD2 on 5 matching bases. V was clipped by 3 bases and J by 9 bases, with 8 bases between them. This CDR3 comprises 11 residues. CDR1 and CDR2 (germline): SGHTA, FQGNSA. The CDR3 coding sequence is TGTGCCAGCAGCTTGTGGGAGTCCCAGTACTCC. Translated: CASSLWESQYS.

This clonotype came up many times. CDR3 bases: TGTGCCAGCAGCCTCTCGGGGGGGCAGGGAGATACGCAGTATTTT. Residues: CASSLSGGQGDTQYF. This chain connects TRBV7-3 to TRBJ2-3, with 8 bases identical to TRBD2. V shed 5 bases and J 5 bases; nucleotides not matched to a gene: 9. CDR1 and CDR2 from the germline V gene are SGHTA and FQGTGA. The CDR3 runs 15 residues.

By its share, this clonotype is medium-sized. The chain couples TRBV7-2 to TRBJ2-3; 11 bases map to TRBD2. With 3 bases clipped from V and 5 bases from J, the junction kept 10 bases outside the gene matches. CDR3 length: 17 residues. The germline gives CDR1 SGHTA, CDR2 FQGNSA. The CDR3 bases are TGTGCCAGCAGCTTTTTAGCGGGGGGGCTTAGTGGAGATACGCAGTATTTT. It codes for CASSFLAGGLSGDTQYF.

Comments on this clonotype: Relative to the germline gene, one junction end is altered; a read error may explain this. CDR3 region: CASSPGRGGGSTDTQYF. CDR3 nucleotide sequence: TGTGCCAGCAGCCCGGGTAGGGGGGGCGGTAGCACAGATACCCAGTATTTC. The chain joins TRBV5-4 to TRBJ2-3, with D tentatively TRBD2 (7 bases). This CDR3 is 17 amino acids long. Germline assignment: CDR1 SGHNT and CDR2 YYREEE (reference sequence).

Details on this clonotype: The junction and the germline gene differ at one end; a read error may be behind it. This chain connects TRBV7-2 to TRBJ2-3, with D possibly matching TRBD2 (6 bases). CDR1 is SGHTA, CDR2 FQGNSA, per germline. This CDR3 has 14 residues. For the CDR3, the DNA is TGTGCGGGGCGCGGGGTCGCTGTCGGGGATACCCAGTATTTT. As protein: CAGRGVAVGDTQYF.

The rearrangement joins TRBV7-3 to TRBJ2-5; weak D call: TRBD2 (6 bases). In germline, CDR1 is SGHTA, CDR2 FQGTGA. There are 15 residues in the CDR3. The V and J ends lost 5 bases and 8 bases respectively, with 21 bases between them. The CDR3 DNA reads TGTGCCAGCAGCCACGGGACTCGTGACACAGATACCCAGTACTTC. Translating gives CASSHGTRDTDTQYF.